What follows is one T cell receptor (beta chain) and its context. CDR3 length: 16 residues. Deletions cut 2 bases from V and 1 base from J, with 14 bases between. CDR1 is SGHAT, CDR2 FQNNGV, per germline. This sample is part of a study of siplizumab effects on memory and regulatory T cells. Sequenced by immunoSEQ multiplex PCR; TCRdb stores in-frame clones only, minus some. Among around 83,000 clones listed, approximately 90% were seen once. The TCR originated in a human donor in good health. The sample was CD4+ T cells sorted from blood. J is TRBJ1-1 and V is TRBV11-2, with D unclear. CDR3 protein: CASSLRWRERNTEAFF. The CDR3 region has the DNA TGTGCCAGCAGCTTAAGGTGGAGGGAAAGGAACACTGAAGCTTTCTTT.